This T cell receptor (beta chain) is drawn from a study of blood T cell repertoires in COVID-19. The wider study: COVID-19 samples, acute and convalescent, were from the United States, Italy and Spain. From T cells, B-cell-depleted T cells, or PBMCs came the material, which was cDNA or gDNA.

Trimming left V 4 bases short and J 1 base short, with 10 bases between. The CDR3 spans 13 residues. In germline, CDR1 is SQVTM, CDR2 ANQGSEA. Profiling relied on immunoSEQ multiplex PCR, and the TCRdb table lists in-frame clones only, not all of them. The data contain about 180,000 clones, approximately 85% of them seen just once; the ten biggest clones take up around 3%. The clonotype was recovered from a man in his 60s with acute or convalescent COVID-19. The V gene is TRBV29-1, the J gene TRBJ2-5, with D possibly TRBD2 on 5 matching bases. The sample comprised peripheral blood. CDR3 residues: CSVVGSGQETQYF. CDR3 DNA sequence: TGCAGCGTTGTGGGCAGCGGCCAAGAGACCCAGTACTTC.